The 20 T cell receptor beta chains reported below all come from one sample, sequenced in a study of T cells after posttransplantation cyclophosphamide. The data were produced by immunoSEQ multiplex PCR, yet TCRdb's version contains in-frame clones alone and is incomplete. The data show around 34,000 clones, with none appearing a single time. The sample was PBMCs. The receptors originated from a woman between 45 and 65 years old in good health and a related stem cell transplant donor.

This clone showed up many times. The V gene is TRBV2, the J gene TRBJ1-1, with D perhaps TRBD1 (5 bases). The germline gives CDR1 SNHLY, CDR2 FYNNEI. The CDR3 has 12 residues. Between the trimmed V and J ends, which lost 7 bases and 4 bases, there was a span of 10 bases. CDR3 coding DNA: TGTGCCAGCATGGGGACTGGCACTGAAGCTTTCTTT. Translating it yields CASMGTGTEAFF.

This clone was counted a few times. The chain couples TRBV30 to TRBJ2-7, with 10 bases that match TRBD1. The CDR3 length is 14 residues. V shed 8 bases and J 3 bases; nucleotides not matched to a gene: 10. Germline lookup yields CDR1 GTSNPN and CDR2 SVGIG (reference sequence). CDR3 coding DNA: TGTGCCCAGGATCCTGGACAGGGGGACTACGAGCAGTACTTC. Translating gives CAQDPGQGDYEQYF.

This clone has ten or more counts. The V call is TRBV5-1, the J call TRBJ2-2; possible D gene TRBD1, 5 bases. This CDR3 region has 15 residues. The germline gives CDR1 SGHRS, CDR2 YFSETQ. Trimming cost V 4 bases and J 4 bases, with 14 bases left between them. The CDR3 sequence: CASSPTRGSTGELFF. Written as DNA, the CDR3 is TGCGCCAGCAGCCCGACAAGGGGAAGCACCGGGGAGCTGTTTTTT. Complete variable domain (other parts from reference TRBV5-1 and TRBJ2-2): KAGVTQTPRYLIKTRGQQVTLSCSPISGHRSVSWYQQTPGQGLQFLFEYFSETQRNKGNFPGRFSGRQFSNSRSEMNVSTLELGDSALYLCASSPTRGSTGELFFGEGSRLTVL.

This clone was detected ten times or more. This CDR3 reads CASSTTGEYEQYF. The CDR3 DNA sequence: TGTGCCAGCAGCACGACAGGGGAGTACGAGCAGTACTTC. The chain combines TRBV5-5 with TRBJ2-7, with 8 bases matching TRBD1. V was pared by 4 bases and J by 4 bases, with 4 bases of the junction left unmatched. The CDR3 is 13 amino acids. Germline V gene lookup returns CDR1 SGHKS and CDR2 YYEKEE (reference sequence). Variable domain in full (rest from reference TRBV5-5 and TRBJ2-7): DAGVTQSPTHLIKTRGQQVTLRCSPISGHKSVSWYQQVLGQGPQFIFQYYEKEERGRGNFPDRFSARQFPNYSSELNVNALLLGDSALYLCASSTTGEYEQYFGPGTRLTVT.

At least ten counts were recorded for this clone. V and J are TRBV6-2 or TRBV6-3 and TRBJ2-3; TRBD2 matches 14 bases. The V gene end was trimmed by 7 bases and the J gene end by 1 base; junction bases not matched to a gene: 10. The CDR3 has 18 residues. The germline V gene encodes CDR1 MNHEY and CDR2 SVGEGT. CDR3 loop: CASTPGLAGVGRTDTQYF. In DNA, the CDR3 is TGTGCCAGCACACCGGGACTAGCGGGAGTGGGTCGCACAGATACGCAGTATTTT.

This clone was detected only a few times. V gene TRBV27 combines with J gene TRBJ2-3; possible D gene TRBD2, 7 bases. The CDR3 is 15 residues long. From germline, CDR1 is MNHEY and CDR2 SMNVEV (reference sequence). Trimming stripped 5 bases from V and 8 bases from J, with 20 bases between. CDR3 nucleotide sequence: TGTGCCAGCAGTAGGGGGGGCGCCGCCCCGGGTACGCAGTATTTT. It codes for CASSRGGAAPGTQYF.

This clone appeared many times. The rearrangement joins TRBV4-1 to TRBJ1-1; TRBD1 matches at 7 bases. CDR3 length equals 15 residues. The J segment lost 2 bases and the V segment lost 2 bases, leaving 5 bases of the junction unmatched. In germline, CDR1 is MGHRA, CDR2 YSYEKL. Here the CDR3 reads CASSQPQGRNTEAFF. The CDR3 nucleotides read TGCGCCAGCAGCCAACCACAGGGGCGTAACACTGAAGCTTTCTTT.

The sample holds many counts of this clone. V is TRBV27 and J is TRBJ1-1, with D maybe TRBD1 (5 bases). Germline loops: CDR1 MNHEY, CDR2 SMNVEV (reference sequence). The V and J ends lost 6 bases and 0 bases respectively, with 8 bases between them. The CDR3 spans 13 residues. The CDR3 nucleotides are TGTGCCAGCAGGGCAGGGATGAACACTGAAGCTTTCTTT. Translation: CASRAGMNTEAFF.

This clone appeared many times. V is TRBV7-3 and J is TRBJ1-2; D is possibly TRBD1 (6 bases). V lost 4 bases to trimming and J lost 10 bases, with 25 bases between them. CDR1 is SGHTA and CDR2 is FQGTGA in the germline V gene. CDR3 length: 16 residues. The CDR3 DNA follows: TGTGCCAGCAGCTCCCTGGGGGACACCAACGAGAATGACTACACCTTC. The encoded protein is CASSSLGDTNENDYTF.

This clone occurred many times. This sequence joins TRBV11-2 and TRBJ1-2; the D gene is possibly TRBD1 (5 bases). The CDR3 contains 12 residues. V dropped 7 bases and J dropped 8 bases, with 14 bases sitting between them. In germline, CDR1 is SGHAT, CDR2 FQNNGV. As DNA, the CDR3 is TGTGCCAGCACCTTGGGGCCGGACGGCTACACCTTC. It is translated as CASTLGPDGYTF. The entire variable domain, with the rest obtained from reference TRBV11-2 and TRBJ1-2, is as follows: EAGVAQSPRYKIIEKRQSVAFWCNPISGHATLYWYQQILGQGPKLLIQFQNNGVVDDSQLPKDRFSAERLKGVDSTLKIQPAKLEDSAVYLCASTLGPDGYTFGSGTRLTVV.

The sample holds many counts of this clone. The chain uses TRBV9 and TRBJ2-1, with D perhaps matching TRBD2 (6 bases). CDR1 is SGDLS and CDR2 is YYNGEE in the germline V gene. Trimming removed 0 bases at V and 8 bases at J, with 21 bases between. The length of the CDR3 is 17 residues. This CDR3 reads CASSVGLGLSPSDEQFF. For the CDR3, the DNA is TGTGCCAGCAGCGTAGGTTTGGGACTCTCACCGTCGGATGAGCAGTTCTTC. The full variable domain, rest sourced from reference TRBV9 and TRBJ2-1, is DSGVTQTPKHLITATGQRVTLRCSPRSGDLSVYWYQQSLDQGLQFLIQYYNGEERAKGNILERFSAQQFPDLHSELNLSSLELGDSALYFCASSVGLGLSPSDEQFFGPGTRLTVL.

In this sample, this clone turned up many times. The chain joins TRBV7-6 to TRBJ2-1; 7 bases fit TRBD2. Germline trimming cut 1 base from V and 14 bases from J; bases unmatched to any gene: 5. CDR1 is SGHVS and CDR2 is FNYEAQ in the germline V gene. This CDR3 region has 12 residues. The DNA for the CDR3 is TGTGCCAGCAGCTTAGGGGGGGGATGGGAGTTCTTC. The encoded protein is CASSLGGGWEFF. Full variable domain (remainder filled in from reference TRBV7-6 and TRBJ2-1): GAGVSQSPRYKVTKRGQDVALRCDPISGHVSLYWYRQALGQGPEFLTYFNYEAQQDKSGLPNDRFSAERPEGSISTLTIQRTEQRDSAMYRCASSLGGGWEFFGPGTRLTVL.

This clone was recorded many times. V is TRBV7-2 and J is TRBJ2-7; 7 nucleotides match TRBD1. Germline lookup yields CDR1 SGHTA and CDR2 FQGNSA. CDR3 length: 15 residues. Germline trimming cut 3 bases from V and 4 bases from J; bases unmatched to any gene: 9. CDR3 amino acids: CASSLETGSHYEQYF. Here the CDR3 DNA reads TGTGCCAGCAGCTTGGAGACAGGGTCCCATTACGAGCAGTACTTC.

The table lists this clone with many counts. This rearrangement joins TRBV7-8 to TRBJ2-1; D is perhaps TRBD1 (5 bases). This CDR3 has 15 amino acids. The V end lost 2 bases, the J end lost 4 bases, and 12 bases lay between the germline ends. CDR1 is SGHVS and CDR2 is FQNEAQ in the germline V gene. This CDR3 is CASSLRGDRYNEQFF. CDR3 DNA: TGTGCCAGCAGCTTAAGGGGTGATAGGTACAATGAGCAGTTCTTC.

This clone was counted between two and nine times. The chain employs TRBV24-1 and TRBJ2-1, with D possibly TRBD2 on 5 matching bases. The CDR3 consists of 16 residues. Deletions cut 5 bases from V and 0 bases from J, with 13 bases between. CDR1 is KGHDR and CDR2 is SFDVKD in the germline V gene. CDR3 in DNA: TGTGCCACCAGTGGCCCGGGGAGAAGCTCCTACAATGAGCAGTTCTTC. This gives the protein CATSGPGRSSYNEQFF.

The chain employs TRBV27 and TRBJ1-5; TRBD1 agrees at 7 bases. Unmatched junction bases numbered 2, after V lost 4 bases and J lost 2 bases. Germline V lookup: CDR1 MNHEY, CDR2 SMNVEV (reference sequence). The CDR3 extends over 14 amino acids. Written as DNA, the CDR3 is TGTGCCAGCAGTTCGACAGGGCGCAATCAGCCCCAGCATTTT. It codes for CASSSTGRNQPQHF.

This clone was seen repeatedly, ten times or more. The chain uses TRBV7-3 and TRBJ2-1; the match to TRBD2 covers 8 bases. This CDR3 region has 14 residues. Germline-derived CDR1 and CDR2 are SGHTA and FQGTGA. The ends lost 6 bases at V and 8 bases at J; junction bases unmatched: 9. The CDR3 nucleotides read TGTGCCAGCAGTCCGAGCGGGAGTGGTCATGAGCAGTTCTTC. This gives the protein CASSPSGSGHEQFF.

This clone showed up many times. The rearrangement uses TRBV5-1 and TRBJ2-1; D unclear. V was clipped by 2 bases and J by 0 bases, with 9 bases between them. CDR1 is SGHRS, CDR2 YFSETQ, per germline. This CDR3 contains 15 residues. The CDR3 DNA follows: TGCGCCAGCAGCTTCTCGGGTAGCTCCTACAATGAGCAGTTCTTC. It specifies CASSFSGSSYNEQFF.

This clone occurred many times. The rearrangement joins TRBV7-3 to TRBJ2-3, with D maybe TRBD2 (6 bases). Germline V gives CDR1 SGHTA, CDR2 FQGTGA. The CDR3 is 14 amino acids. The V end lost 4 bases, the J end lost 2 bases, and 10 bases lay between the germline ends. The CDR3 is CASSSTSYTDTQYF. The CDR3 DNA reads TGTGCCAGCAGCTCGACTAGTTACACAGATACGCAGTATTTT.

This clone was counted many times. For the CDR3, the DNA is TGTGCCAGCAGCTTCAGTTACAGGGCACAAGAGACCCAGTACTTC. It encodes CASSFSYRAQETQYF. The V call is TRBV7-9, the J call TRBJ2-5, with D maybe TRBD1 (6 bases). V was trimmed by 3 bases and J by 2 bases, leaving 13 bases between them. This CDR3 region has 15 residues. The germline gives CDR1 SEHNR, CDR2 FQNEAQ (reference sequence). Using reference TRBV7-9 and TRBJ2-5 for the parts outside the CDR3, the full variable domain is DTGVSQNPRHKITKRGQNVTFRCDPISEHNRLYWYRQTLGQGPEFLTYFQNEAQLEKSRLLSDRFSAERPKGSFSTLEIQRTEQGDSAMYLCASSFSYRAQETQYFGPGTRLLVL.